One sample yielded the 14 T cell receptor beta chains listed below, sequenced in a study of T cells in tumors after PD-1 blockade. Data came from immunoSEQ multiplex PCR; TCRdb stores just in-frame clones and leaves some out. Found here are fewer than 40,000 clones, 73% of them singletons; the top ten hold around 40%. Sequencing was performed on PBMCs, taken after anti-PD-1 treatment. These receptors were obtained from a human donor with basal cell carcinoma.

This chain connects TRBV2 to TRBJ2-1; 7 bases are a match to TRBD2. The length of the CDR3 is 15 residues. V trimming: 4 bases; J trimming: 2 bases; junction bases outside the gene matches: 5. Germline lookup yields CDR1 SNHLY and CDR2 FYNNEI. The CDR3 nucleotides read TGTGCCAGCAGTGCACTAGCGCCCCCCTACAATGAGCAGTTCTTC. Protein sequence: CASSALAPPYNEQFF.

V usage is TRBV7-9 and J usage is TRBJ2-3, with 12 bases that match TRBD2. The CDR3 has 17 amino acids. J gave up 11 bases and V 5 bases, and 17 bases lay outside the gene matches. Germline CDR1 is SEHNR and CDR2 is FQNEAQ (reference sequence). The CDR3 loop is CASSLPSGLAGPSGQYF. The CDR3 DNA is TGTGCCAGCAGCCTTCCTTCGGGACTAGCGGGTCCCTCGGGGCAGTATTTT.

The chain uses TRBV6-2 or TRBV6-3 and TRBJ2-1, with 8 positions matching TRBD2. From germline, CDR1 is MNHEY and CDR2 SVGEGT. Germline trimming cut 1 base from V and 9 bases from J; bases unmatched to any gene: 8. The CDR3 is 15 amino acids. Here the CDR3 reads CASSYLSGTRGEQFF. Written as DNA, the CDR3 is TGTGCCAGCAGTTACTTATCCGGGACTAGGGGTGAGCAGTTCTTC.

This chain links TRBV6-2 or TRBV6-3 with TRBJ1-1; D remains ambiguous. Trimming stripped 5 bases from V and 11 bases from J, with 18 bases between. CDR1 and CDR2 from the germline V gene are MNHEY and SVGEGT. This CDR3 region has 13 residues. CDR3: CASSVDTVGGAFF. The CDR3 region has the DNA TGTGCCAGCAGTGTTGACACCGTCGGAGGGGCTTTCTTT.

This chain uses TRBV12-5 with TRBJ1-5; D is unresolved. Germline CDR1 reads LGHNT; CDR2 reads FRNRAP. This CDR3 region has 13 residues. V was clipped by 2 bases and J by 5 bases, with 7 bases between them. CDR3 coding DNA: TGTGCTAGTGGTTTGAGTGCGGATCAGCCCCAGCATTTT. It yields the protein CASGLSADQPQHF.

This clone was detected once. The chain uses TRBV4-3 and TRBJ2-1, with 14 bases lining up with TRBD2. Germline loops: CDR1 LGHNA, CDR2 YSLEER. The V gene end was trimmed by 4 bases and the J gene end by 6 bases; junction bases not matched to a gene: 2. This CDR3 is built from 15 residues. CDR3 DNA sequence: TGCGCCAGCAGCCCGGGACTAGCGGGGGTCAATGAGCAGTTCTTC. Translating it yields CASSPGLAGVNEQFF.

The CDR3 reads CAWNRGSWTKNIQYF. Written as DNA, the CDR3 is TGTGCCTGGAATCGTGGGAGTTGGACCAAAAACATTCAGTACTTC. This chain uses TRBV30 with TRBJ2-4, with D possibly matching TRBD2 (5 bases). V was pared by 4 bases and J by 2 bases, with 15 bases between. The CDR3 is 15 residues long. CDR1 is GTSNPN, CDR2 SVGIG, per germline (reference sequence).

This chain uses TRBV6-5 with TRBJ2-7; D is possibly TRBD2 (6 bases). From germline, CDR1 is MNHEY and CDR2 SVGAGI. Trimming pared 5 bases from V and 3 bases from J, leaving 8 bases between. The CDR3 covers 12 residues. CDR3: CASSQEGYEQYF. The CDR3 coding sequence is TGTGCCAGCAGTCAGGAGGGCTACGAGCAGTACTTC.

V and J are TRBV7-2 and TRBJ2-2; no clear D. Germline CDR1 and CDR2: SGHTA and FQGNSA. Between the trimmed V and J ends, which lost 1 base and 2 bases, there was a span of 14 bases. This CDR3 region has 17 residues. This CDR3 reads CASSLGYTLANTGELFF. The CDR3 DNA reads as TGTGCCAGCAGCTTAGGCTACACACTGGCCAACACCGGGGAGCTGTTTTTT.

The chain is built from TRBV7-3 and TRBJ2-2, with D tentatively TRBD2 (6 bases). This CDR3 contains 17 residues. Germline V gives CDR1 SGHTA, CDR2 FQGTGA. The ends were cut back, 4 bases at V and 8 bases at J, with 23 bases in the middle. DNA of the CDR3: TGTGCCAGCAGCTCACCCGTAAGTCCCAGGGCGGGGGGGGAGCTGTTTTTT. Its protein is CASSSPVSPRAGGELFF.

CDR3 sequence: CASSIFSGELFF. CDR3 bases: TGTGCCAGTAGTATCTTTTCCGGGGAGCTGTTTTTT. This chain links TRBV19 with TRBJ2-2; D uncertain. The germline V gene has CDR1 LNHDA and CDR2 SQIVND (reference sequence). There are 12 residues in the CDR3. Trimming removed 3 bases from V and 6 bases from J, with 5 bases in between. Drawing the rest from reference TRBV19 and TRBJ2-2, the complete variable domain is DGGITQSPKYLFRKEGQNVTLSCEQNLNHDAMYWYRQDPGQGLRLIYYSQIVNDFQKGDIAEGYSVSREKKESFPLTVTSAQKNPTAFYLCASSIFSGELFFGEGSRLTVL.

The gene calls are TRBV24-1 and TRBJ2-5; 11 bases map to TRBD2. The trim removed 4 bases at V and 5 bases at J, leaving 5 bases unmatched. Germline V gene data show CDR1 as KGHDR and CDR2 as SFDVKD. CDR3 size: 15 residues. The DNA of the CDR3 is TGTGCCACCAGTGAGCTAGCGGGAGGTAGGGAGACCCAGTACTTC. As protein: CATSELAGGRETQYF.

This chain joins TRBV6-5 and TRBJ2-7; D call uncertain. The CDR3 is 15 amino acids. Trimming took off 5 bases at V and 2 bases at J, with 16 bases between the two ends. CDR1 and CDR2 from the germline V gene are MNHEY and SVGAGI. The CDR3 sequence is CASSRSSAETYEQYF. The DNA of the CDR3 is TGTGCCAGCAGTCGTTCATCGGCAGAGACCTACGAGCAGTACTTC.

This chain connects TRBV15 to TRBJ1-2; the match to TRBD1 covers 8 bases. V lost 5 bases and J lost 4; bases outside the gene matches: 6. Germline V gives CDR1 LNHNV, CDR2 YYDKDF (reference sequence). The CDR3 sequence is 14 residues long. CDR3 sequence reads: CATSLDRVGYGYTF. CDR3 in DNA: TGTGCCACCAGCCTGGACAGGGTGGGCTATGGCTACACCTTC.